What follows are 23 T cell receptor beta chains derived from one specimen sequenced in a study of beta chain features in type 1 diabetes. Study results and limitations: Shortening of TCRB CDR3s, moderate but significant, appeared in all four CD4+ subsets of Type 1 diabetes patients.

These receptors' antigens are unknown. Expressed TCRB transcripts got sequenced, as all isolated RNA was reverse transcribed. Assay: immunoSEQ multiplex PCR; the TCRdb copy retains only in-frame clones and omits some. The sample shows 500,000 to 800,000 clones, 12% of them seen only once. What was sequenced was naive CD4+ T cells from blood. The source is a man aged 25 to 40 with type 1 diabetes.

This clone was detected only a few times. The rearrangement uses TRBV10-1 and TRBJ2-5, with 7 bases lining up with TRBD1. The CDR3 length is 15 residues. The germline CDR1 and CDR2 sequences are WNHNN and SYGVQD (reference sequence). Losses at the gene ends were 0 bases for V and 5 bases for J; bases not matched to a gene: 6. CDR3 sequence reads: CASSESQGIGETQYF. CDR3 bases: TGCGCCAGCAGTGAGTCACAGGGGATAGGGGAGACCCAGTACTTC.

The chain joins TRBV30 to TRBJ1-4, with D hard to call. The CDR3 is made up of 12 amino acids. Germline lookup yields CDR1 GTSNPN and CDR2 SVGIG (reference sequence). Trimming took off 0 bases at V and 6 bases at J, with 5 bases between the two ends. CDR3 in DNA: TGTGCCTGGAGTGTACTATATGAAAAACTGTTTTTT. Its protein is CAWSVLYEKLFF.

The chain recombines TRBV18 with TRBJ2-4, with 7 bases matching TRBD1. The CDR3 sequence is 13 residues long. Germline values: CDR1 KGHSH, CDR2 LQKENI. V was pared by 3 bases and J by 9 bases, with 5 bases of the junction left unmatched. The CDR3 here is CASSPGQLPIQYF. The CDR3 DNA reads as TGTGCCAGCTCACCGGGACAGTTACCCATTCAGTACTTC.

In its sample, this clone was seen a few times. The chain employs TRBV7-9 and TRBJ2-6; the match to TRBD2 covers 9 bases. The CDR3 extends over 16 amino acids. Trimming at V came to 5 bases and at J to 2 bases, leaving 4 bases not matched to a gene. Germline loops: CDR1 SEHNR, CDR2 FQNEAQ (reference sequence). CDR3 amino acids: CASSKGLAAGANVLTF. The CDR3 coding sequence is TGTGCCAGCAGCAAGGGACTAGCTGCTGGGGCCAACGTCCTGACTTTC.

CDR3 loop: CASKSRLADTDTQYF. CDR3 sequence (DNA): TGTGCCAGCAAGTCCAGGCTAGCGGATACAGATACGCAGTATTTT. The chain joins TRBV7-2 to TRBJ2-3; 7 bases are a match to TRBD2. Germline V CDR1 and CDR2: SGHTA, FQGNSA. The CDR3 has 15 residues. The J segment lost 3 bases and the V segment lost 7 bases, leaving 10 bases of the junction unmatched.

The CDR3 DNA reads as TGTGCCAGTAGCAGTGGAATCGTAGTGAACCAAGAGACCCAGTACTTC. This codes for CASSSGIVVNQETQYF. This rearrangement joins TRBV19 to TRBJ2-5; the D is unclear. Trimming pared 6 bases from V and 0 bases from J, leaving 17 bases between. The length of the CDR3 is 16 residues. The V gene's germline CDR1 is LNHDA and CDR2 SQIVND (reference sequence).

V is TRBV2 and J is TRBJ1-4; D is uncertain. V dropped 6 bases and J dropped 5 bases, with 19 bases sitting between them. This CDR3 contains 16 residues. The V gene's germline CDR1 is SNHLY and CDR2 FYNNEI. DNA for the CDR3: TGTGCCAGCAGAAATCAGCCTACCGGTGGGAATGAAAAACTGTTTTTT. It encodes CASRNQPTGGNEKLFF. The full variable domain, rest sourced from reference TRBV2 and TRBJ1-4, is EPEVTQTPSHQVTQMGQEVILRCVPISNHLYFYWYRQILGQKVEFLVSFYNNEISEKSEIFDDQFSVERPDGSNFTLKIRSTKLEDSAMYFCASRNQPTGGNEKLFFGSGTQLSVL.

The chain couples TRBV10-3 to TRBJ2-1; 8 nucleotides line up with TRBD1. The CDR3 contains 17 residues. The junction had 13 bases not matched to a gene; V was cut back by 2 bases and J by 7 bases. Germline CDR1 and CDR2: ENHRY and SYGVKD. The CDR3 here is CAISETIRTGSRNEQFF. DNA of the CDR3: TGTGCCATCAGTGAGACGATCCGGACAGGGTCAAGGAATGAGCAGTTCTTC.

The J gene is TRBJ2-1, the V gene TRBV11-2, with 9 nucleotides matching TRBD2. Unmatched junction bases numbered 12, after V lost 0 bases and J lost 12 bases. The CDR3 length is 16 residues. CDR1 and CDR2 (germline): SGHAT, FQNNGV. Here the CDR3 reads CASSLDGPSGAYPQFF. DNA of the CDR3: TGTGCCAGCAGCTTAGATGGTCCTAGCGGGGCCTATCCGCAGTTCTTC.

The V and J genes are TRBV29-1 and TRBJ2-5; D is unclear. CDR3 length: 14 amino acids. V lost 3 bases, J lost 2 bases, and 13 bases lay in between. Germline loops: CDR1 SQVTM, CDR2 ANQGSEA. Here the CDR3 reads CSVEWAESQETQYF. The DNA for the CDR3 is TGCAGCGTTGAGTGGGCAGAAAGTCAAGAGACCCAGTACTTC. Full variable domain (remainder filled in from reference TRBV29-1 and TRBJ2-5): SAVISQKPSRDICQRGTSLTIQCQVDSQVTMMFWYRQQPGQSLTLIATANQGSEATYESGFVIDKFPISRPNLTFSTLTVSNMSPEDSSIYLCSVEWAESQETQYFGPGTRLLVL.

V gene TRBV27 combines with J gene TRBJ1-6; 7 bases align to TRBD1. V shed 5 bases and J 7 bases; nucleotides not matched to a gene: 5. Germline CDR1 reads MNHEY; CDR2 reads SMNVEV (reference sequence). The CDR3 runs 14 residues. CDR3 bases: TGTGCCAGCAGTATTGACAGGGCAAATTCACCCCTCCACTTT. Its translation: CASSIDRANSPLHF.

V usage is TRBV7-2 and J usage is TRBJ2-1; D is uncertain. Germline values: CDR1 SGHTA, CDR2 FQGNSA. The CDR3 has 11 residues. The V and J ends lost 2 bases and 9 bases respectively, with 5 bases between them. This CDR3 reads CASSLSVEQFF. CDR3 sequence (DNA): TGTGCCAGCAGCTTATCGGTTGAGCAGTTCTTC. The whole variable domain, filled in from reference TRBV7-2 and TRBJ2-1, reads GAGVSQSPSNKVTEKGKDVELRCDPISGHTALYWYRQSLGQGLEFLIYFQGNSAPDKSGLPSDRFSAERTGGSVSTLTIQRTQQEDSAVYLCASSLSVEQFFGPGTRLTVL.

The rearrangement joins TRBV2 to TRBJ2-1; 11 nucleotides align to TRBD2. The germline gives CDR1 SNHLY, CDR2 FYNNEI. CDR3 size: 16 residues. After removal of 5 bases from V and 7 bases from J, the junction contained 10 bases not matched to a gene. The CDR3 protein is CASSTETSGVGNEQFF. The CDR3, as DNA: TGTGCCAGCAGTACAGAGACTAGCGGGGTCGGGAATGAGCAGTTCTTC.

The chain has TRBV5-1 and TRBJ2-3; D is unresolved. V lost 0 bases, J lost 3 bases, and 8 bases lay in between. Germline CDR1 and CDR2: SGHRS and YFSETQ. The CDR3 has 14 residues. The CDR3 loop is CASSLGIGTDTQYF. CDR3 coding DNA: TGCGCCAGCAGCTTGGGGATAGGAACAGATACGCAGTATTTT.

The chain is built from TRBV29-1 and TRBJ1-2, with 9 bases matching TRBD1. CDR1 and CDR2 from the germline V gene are SQVTM and ANQGSEA. V lost 0 bases, J lost 7 bases, and 12 bases stayed unmatched. The CDR3 runs 16 residues. The CDR3 nucleotides read TGCAGCGTTGAAGATCGGGCAGGTACAGGGGGCCGTGGCTACACCTTC. It translates to CSVEDRAGTGGRGYTF.

The CDR3 sequence: CASSLSGLAGRNEQFF. The CDR3 nucleotides read TGCGCCAGCAGCTTGTCCGGACTAGCGGGGCGCAATGAGCAGTTCTTC. The genes are TRBV5-1 and TRBJ2-1; 12 bases agree with TRBD2. With V trimmed by 1 base and J by 6 bases, 5 bases remained unmatched. Per the germline V gene, CDR1 is SGHRS and CDR2 is YFSETQ. The CDR3 has 16 residues.

This chain connects TRBV6-6 to TRBJ2-7; no firm D call. Germline-derived CDR1 and CDR2 are MNHNY and SVGAGI (reference sequence). This CDR3 has 11 amino acids. V was shortened by 7 bases and J by 4 bases, with 8 bases between the two germline ends. As DNA, the CDR3 is TGTGCCAGCACCGCCGGATACGAGCAGTACTTC. Its translation is CASTAGYEQYF.

This clone occurred a few times. V usage is TRBV27 and J usage is TRBJ2-5, with a tentative D call TRBD2 (5 bases). Germline CDR1 is MNHEY and CDR2 is SMNVEV (reference sequence). The CDR3 contains 16 residues. The germline V and J ends were trimmed by 8 bases and 2 bases, with 21 bases remaining between them. CDR3 in DNA: TGTGCCAGCCTAATCCCGGGGTACAGTTTTCAAGAGACCCAGTACTTC. Encoded protein: CASLIPGYSFQETQYF.

This clone came up a few times. This chain uses TRBV2 with TRBJ2-3; weak D call: TRBD1 (5 bases). The V gene's germline CDR1 is SNHLY and CDR2 FYNNEI. V lost 4 bases, J lost 2 bases, and 10 bases lay in between. This CDR3 is built from 14 residues. The CDR3 DNA reads TGTGCCAGCAGTGGGCAGGGAAACACAGATACGCAGTATTTT. Its protein product is CASSGQGNTDTQYF. The entire variable domain, with the rest obtained from reference TRBV2 and TRBJ2-3, is as follows: EPEVTQTPSHQVTQMGQEVILRCVPISNHLYFYWYRQILGQKVEFLVSFYNNEISEKSEIFDDQFSVERPDGSNFTLKIRSTKLEDSAMYFCASSGQGNTDTQYFGPGTRLTVL.

As concerns this clone: A junction boundary mismatches the germline segment, possibly from a read error. This chain connects TRBV29-1 to TRBJ2-1; TRBD2 agrees at 12 bases. The CDR3 consists of 14 residues. Germline CDR1 reads SQVTM; CDR2 reads ANQGSEA. The CDR3 is CSVEARTSGNGQFF. The CDR3 nucleotides are TGCAGCGTTGAAGCTAGGACTAGCGGGAATGGGCAGTTCTTC.

This clone was recorded a few times. The V gene is TRBV9, the J gene TRBJ1-2; perhaps TRBD1 as D (6 bases). V was trimmed by 2 bases and J by 8 bases, leaving 16 bases between them. Germline CDR1 SGDLS, CDR2 YYNGEE. The CDR3 covers 14 residues. The CDR3 spells CASSVLSGVEGYTF. The CDR3 nucleotides are TGTGCCAGCAGCGTTTTATCAGGGGTGGAGGGCTACACCTTC.

This clone was recorded a few times. The CDR3 nucleotides are TGTGCCAGCAGCCAGGATAGCGGGGTAGGAGCCAAAAACATTCAGTACTTC. Its translation: CASSQDSGVGAKNIQYF. The J gene is TRBJ2-4, the V gene TRBV4-2; the match to TRBD2 covers 8 bases. The V and J ends lost 3 bases and 0 bases, in that order; junction bases with no gene match: 7. The CDR3 is made up of 17 amino acids. Per the germline V gene, CDR1 is LGHNA and CDR2 is YNFKEQ.

This clone was counted a few times. This chain connects TRBV28 to TRBJ2-7; D is undetermined. Per the germline V gene, CDR1 is MDHEN and CDR2 is SYDVKM. The length of the CDR3 is 12 residues. V lost 7 bases, J lost 2 bases, and 9 bases lay in between. This CDR3 is CASNVRPYEQYF. As DNA, the CDR3 is TGTGCCAGCAACGTCCGACCCTACGAGCAGTACTTC. The full variable domain, its missing parts supplied by reference TRBV28 and TRBJ2-7, is DVKVTQSSRYLVKRTGEKVFLECVQDMDHENMFWYRQDPGLGLRLIYFSYDVKMKEKGDIPEGYSVSREKKERFSLILESASTNQTSMYLCASNVRPYEQYFGPGTRLTVT.